This T cell receptor beta chain was documented in a study of T cell changes during pregnancy in multiple sclerosis. TCRdb's copy holds only in-frame clones and misses some; the assay was immunoSEQ multiplex PCR. The sample shows some 9,100 clones, more than 80% of them seen only once. The V gene lost 0 bases and the J gene lost 4 bases, with 14 bases spanning the gap. Germline CDR1 reads SGDLS; CDR2 reads YYNGEE. The CDR3 is 15 amino acids. This clone was seen just once. The rearrangement uses TRBV9 and TRBJ2-7, with D perhaps matching TRBD2 (5 bases). Source: CD8+ T cells from peripheral blood mononuclear cells, taken in the third trimester of pregnancy. This clonotype was sampled from a female donor in good health, enrolled as a control in a pregnancy study. The CDR3 here is CASSVVPSNMYEQYF. The CDR3 DNA reads as TGTGCCAGCAGCGTAGTCCCTAGCAATATGTACGAGCAGTACTTC.